Described below is a single T cell receptor (beta chain) sequence and its context. Its antigen is undetermined. Profiling relied on immunoSEQ multiplex PCR, and the TCRdb table lists in-frame clones only, not all of them. The sample includes about 34,000 clones, 85% to 90% of them seen just once. The data stem from a study of regulatory dendritic cells for organ transplantation. The CDR3 runs to 15 residues. CDR1 and CDR2 (germline): KGHSH, LQKENI. Trimming stripped 3 bases from V and 2 bases from J, with 11 bases between. Study-wide results and limits: Naive CD4+ and CD8+ repertoires were highly diverse; memory CD8+ was most oligoclonal.

Sequencing was carried out using naive CD4+ T cells from blood. Subset noted: CD45RA+ naive T cells. The sequence derives from a human donor in good health. J is TRBJ1-5 and V is TRBV18; possibly TRBD1 for D (6 bases). The CDR3 bases are TGTGCCAGCTCACCGGTATCAGGGGGCAATCAGCCCCAGCATTTT. It is translated as CASSPVSGGNQPQHF. Using reference TRBV18 and TRBJ1-5 for the parts outside the CDR3, the full variable domain is NAGVMQNPRHLVRRRGQEARLRCSPMKGHSHVYWYRQLPEEGLKFMVYLQKENIIDESGMPKERFSAEFPKEGPSILRIQQVVRGDSAAYFCASSPVSGGNQPQHFGDGTRLSIL.